A selection of T cell receptor beta chains follows, all from one sample in a study of cytomegalovirus exposure and HLA in healthy donors. Libraries were prepared by immunoSEQ multiplex PCR; TCRdb keeps only in-frame clonotypes and omits some of them. The sample lists 90,000 to 140,000 clones, more than 65% occurring once. Sample: PBMCs. Receptors originate from a man aged 35 to 55 in good health and CMV-seropositive. Both conserved end residues are trimmed from each CDR3.

length	V	CDR3
14	TRBV7-6	ASSAKGEGGSYEQY
12	TRBV19	ASRSGGTNEKLF
12	TRBV4-1	ASSRLAGQWELF
12	TRBV21-1	ASSNEGANHEQY
11	TRBV29-1	SVERIRGYGYT
13	TRBV5-5	ASSLELNPIIAQH
11	TRBV27	ASSLSTNYGYT
13	TRBV7-2	ASSLSGTGPDTQY
12	TRBV28	ASSLPGQGFGYT
11	TRBV6-5	ASKQGIDYGYT
14	TRBV25-1	ASSETGYMMNTEAF
11	TRBV7-3	ASSENPGYGYT
13	TRBV5-8	ASSLAAGGSYEQY
14	TRBV19	ASTPREGQINNEQF
13	TRBV11-2	ASSFAGTGDTEAF
11	TRBV10-1	ASSGTSGGTQY
13	TRBV5-4	ASSPREKALYEQY
12	TRBV4-1	ASSQGASGNTIY
10	TRBV19	ASTYSNYGYT
14	TRBV4-3	ASSQDSGGGRGNQY
15	TRBV9	ASSVGASGTIQETQY
12	TRBV6-4	ASRQGAYNSPLH
14	TRBV6-4	ASSDFPTTGTDEQF
13	TRBV7-8	ASSITRGSLTEAF
12	TRBV2	ASSPQGGPYEQY
13	TRBV27	ASSPGTGAYNEQF
14	TRBV6-4	ASSEEGQGAVNEQF
12	TRBV6-6	ASRDGTGGYEQY
12	TRBV12-5	ASATGGKVYEQY
11	TRBV2	ASNYIGKETQY
11	TRBV30	AWSGSHSYGYT
11	TRBV18	ASSQATGNERF
13	TRBV29-1	SVVQDRVVGDTQY
12	TRBV30	AWRPGHKNTEAF
12	TRBV7-9	ASSPSGSRYGYT
13	TRBV5-1	ASSLAGAHTGELF
20	TRBV28	AIRPQPRWAGGFTPPYDEQY
13	TRBV29-1	SVSFSTNLQETQY
10	TRBV29-1	SVEDLSVGYT
17	TRBV18	ASSPPGQGFLLSSYEQY
10	TRBV28	ASSLYTFEQF
16	TRBV27	ASSTVGTASSGANGLT
11	TRBV28	ASSTPRLEKLF
11	TRBV27	ASSPGTYNEQF
12	TRBV30	AWTPPGRDEKLF
12	TRBV11-3	ASSSGQGGEAQY
15	TRBV11-2	ASSLDAGLANTGELF
11	TRBV18	ASSPVRQETQY
10	TRBV15	ATSRARNEQF
10	TRBV28	ASQQGAFEQF
15	TRBV27	ASSLSMTSGANYEQY
13	TRBV9	ASSASAGTVNEQY
12	TRBV5-4	ASSLGQVTGELF
13	TRBV7-7	ASSLGQGARNEQF
12	TRBV19	ASSIDRGLAEAF
13	TRBV30	AWRSTGQMGSPLH
13	TRBV7-8	ASSLVPGAGQPQH
10	TRBV18	ASSPPSQSQY